These 21 T cell receptor beta chains were sequenced from one sample in a study of a mutant IDH1 vaccine in newly diagnosed glioma. Profiled with immunoSEQ multiplex PCR; TCRdb holds only in-frame clones, not every one. The data show around 70,000 clones, about four fifths seen once. No antigens are known for them. Time point in this sample: week 35, safety follow-up. Doses consisted of 300 ug of mutant IDH1 20-mer peptide each, paired with topical imiquimod. The sample in question was PBMCs, obtained from a glioma patient whose treatment included an IDH1 peptide vaccine. Receptors originate from a man younger than 30 with glioma.

The gene calls are TRBV4-1 and TRBJ2-7; D is undetermined. Trimming shortened V by 0 bases and J by 6 bases, and 9 bases separated the two germline ends. Germline V lookup: CDR1 MGHRA, CDR2 YSYEKL. The CDR3 has 13 amino acids. This chain's CDR3 is CASSQDSVSEQYF. In nucleotides, the CDR3 is TGCGCCAGCAGCCAAGATTCCGTCAGCGAGCAGTACTTC.

The J gene is TRBJ1-6, the V gene TRBV6-1; TRBD1 agrees at 7 bases. Germline CDR1 reads MNHNS; CDR2 reads SASEGT. The CDR3 loop spans 13 amino acids. Trimming took 8 bases from V and 5 from J; bases not matched to a gene: 3. The CDR3 region has the DNA TGTGCCAGCCGGACAGGAGATAATTCACCCCTCCACTTT. This encodes CASRTGDNSPLHF.

The chain is built from TRBV19 and TRBJ1-6; 9 nucleotides agree with TRBD1. The CDR3 consists of 15 residues. The V and J ends lost 4 bases and 8 bases, in that order; junction bases with no gene match: 6. Per germline, CDR1 LNHDA and CDR2 SQIVND (reference sequence). The CDR3 DNA follows: TGTGCCAGTAGTAGGGCCGGGACAGGGTATTCACCCCTCCACTTT. Translating it yields CASSRAGTGYSPLHF.

This chain connects TRBV6-1 to TRBJ1-2; no firm D call. V lost 1 base and J 12 bases, leaving 3 bases between the germline ends. This CDR3 has 9 amino acids. Germline V gives CDR1 MNHNS, CDR2 SASEGT. In DNA, the CDR3 is TGTGCCAGCAGTGAAGAGAACACCTTC. It encodes CASSEENTF.

V and J are TRBV6-6 and TRBJ1-5; D ambiguous. This CDR3 has 13 residues. Germline assignment: CDR1 MNHNY and CDR2 SVGAGI (reference sequence). The V gene lost 4 bases and the J gene lost 2 bases, with 6 bases spanning the gap. CDR3 in DNA: TGTGCCAGCAGTTCTCAGGGCAATCAGCCCCAGCATTTT. Its protein product is CASSSQGNQPQHF.

This clone came up a few times. J is TRBJ1-2 and V is TRBV25-1, with a weak D call TRBD1 (5 bases). Per germline, CDR1 MGHDK and CDR2 SYGVNS. The CDR3 length is 16 residues. V was cut by 1 base and J by 4 bases, with 16 bases left in between. CDR3 sequence: CASSEFGPLGGYGYTF. CDR3 nucleotide sequence: TGTGCCAGCAGTGAATTTGGCCCTTTGGGGGGCTATGGCTACACCTTC.

The J gene is TRBJ2-7, the V gene TRBV5-1; D might be TRBD1 or TRBD2, each matching 5 bases. The V end was cut by 7 bases, the J end by 3 bases, with 11 bases between. Germline assignment: CDR1 SGHRS and CDR2 YFSETQ. The CDR3 loop spans 12 amino acids. The CDR3: CASSGTDYEQYF. CDR3 DNA: TGCGCCAGCTCCGGGACGGACTACGAGCAGTACTTC.

CDR3 loop: CAWSRPRADRRQPQHF. In nucleotides, the CDR3 is TGTGCCTGGAGTCGACCCCGGGCCGATCGGAGACAGCCCCAGCATTTT. This chain links TRBV30 with TRBJ1-5, with unresolved D. CDR3 size: 16 residues. Trimming left V 2 bases short and J 7 bases short, with 21 bases between. Per the germline V gene, CDR1 is GTSNPN and CDR2 is SVGIG (reference sequence).

J is TRBJ2-3 and V is TRBV9; the match to TRBD2 covers 11 bases. The CDR3 consists of 16 residues. The V gene end was trimmed by 3 bases and the J gene end by 0 bases; junction bases not matched to a gene: 3. Germline loops: CDR1 SGDLS, CDR2 YYNGEE. The CDR3 spells CASSGGTSGSTDTQYF. DNA for the CDR3: TGTGCCAGCAGCGGCGGGACTAGCGGTAGCACAGATACGCAGTATTTT.

J is TRBJ2-3 and V is TRBV6-5; the match to TRBD1 covers 9 bases. The CDR3 has 14 residues. V was pared by 4 bases and J by 4 bases, with 3 bases of the junction left unmatched. The germline gives CDR1 MNHEY, CDR2 SVGAGI. The CDR3 DNA reads TGTGCCAGCAGTTCCACAGGGGGCGCAGATACGCAGTATTTT. Protein: CASSSTGGADTQYF.

The rearrangement links TRBV19 to TRBJ1-1; D is possibly TRBD1 (6 bases). From germline, CDR1 is LNHDA and CDR2 SQIVND (reference sequence). This CDR3 contains 14 residues. Trimming left V 3 bases short and J 1 base short, with 9 bases between. The CDR3 coding sequence is TGTGCCAGTAGTATTAGACAGGAGAACACTGAAGCTTTCTTT. The encoded protein is CASSIRQENTEAFF.

Concerning this clone itself: This sample includes further DNA sequences coding for the same CDR3. The J gene is TRBJ1-1, the V gene TRBV5-6, with D unclear. This CDR3 spans 13 amino acids. Trimming took off 6 bases at V and 5 bases at J, with 14 bases between the two ends. The germline V gene encodes CDR1 SGHDT and CDR2 YYEEEE. The CDR3 region is CASKDTGRTEAFF. CDR3 in DNA: TGTGCCAGCAAGGATACGGGAAGGACTGAAGCTTTCTTT.

This sequence joins TRBV19 and TRBJ1-4; possibly TRBD1 for D (5 bases). Germline CDR1 reads LNHDA; CDR2 reads SQIVND (reference sequence). V was cut by 5 bases and J by 7 bases, with 20 bases left in between. The CDR3 has 16 residues. The CDR3 spells CASSGIRYTGGEKLFF. The DNA of the CDR3 is TGTGCCAGTAGTGGGATAAGGTACACCGGGGGTGAAAAACTGTTTTTT.

The V call is TRBV18, the J call TRBJ1-5; possible D gene TRBD1, 5 bases. V was pared by 6 bases and J by 2 bases, with 11 bases between. This CDR3 region has 14 residues. Germline CDR1 is KGHSH and CDR2 is LQKENI. CDR3 sequence: CASSGTKGNQPQHF. The CDR3 region has the DNA TGTGCCAGCTCGGGGACGAAGGGCAATCAGCCCCAGCATTTT.

This chain links TRBV14 with TRBJ2-7; D gene uncertain. With 0 bases removed from V and 4 bases from J, the gap between germline ends came to 16 bases. Germline V lookup: CDR1 SGHDN, CDR2 FVKESK. This CDR3 comprises 16 residues. The CDR3 protein is CASSQDALPGLYEQYF. CDR3 nucleotides: TGTGCCAGCAGCCAAGATGCCCTCCCCGGATTGTACGAGCAGTACTTC.

This chain joins TRBV5-4 and TRBJ2-5; 9 bases map to TRBD1. CDR3 length: 14 amino acids. The germline V gene encodes CDR1 SGHNT and CDR2 YYREEE (reference sequence). V shed 2 bases, J shed 5 bases, and the junction held 4 bases outside the gene matches. CDR3 in DNA: TGTGCCAGCAGCTTACAGGGGGCGCGGGAGACCCAGTACTTC. It yields the protein CASSLQGARETQYF.

The genes are TRBV2 and TRBJ1-5; D uncertain. V lost 6 bases to trimming and J lost 7 bases, with 34 bases between them. The length of the CDR3 is 20 residues. Germline CDR1 is SNHLY and CDR2 is FYNNEI. In DNA, the CDR3 is TGTGCCAGCAGGGACCTTGGGGAGGAATTTTTCGGAGGTTTCTGGCAGCCCCAGCATTTT. This codes for CASRDLGEEFFGGFWQPQHF. Together with reference TRBV2 and TRBJ1-5, the CDR3 gives the full variable domain: EPEVTQTPSHQVTQMGQEVILRCVPISNHLYFYWYRQILGQKVEFLVSFYNNEISEKSEIFDDQFSVERPDGSNFTLKIRSTKLEDSAMYFCASRDLGEEFFGGFWQPQHFGDGTRLSIL.

The chain couples TRBV5-1 to TRBJ1-4, with 8 bases lining up with TRBD1. With 5 bases clipped from V and 4 bases from J, the junction kept 4 bases outside the gene matches. Per the germline V gene, CDR1 is SGHRS and CDR2 is YFSETQ. This CDR3 spans 14 amino acids. The CDR3 sequence: CASRRGQGNEKLFF. Written as DNA, the CDR3 is TGCGCCAGCAGACGCGGACAGGGTAATGAAAAACTGTTTTTT.

The chain uses TRBV27 and TRBJ1-1; D is unclear. This CDR3 has 15 residues. Germline CDR1 MNHEY, CDR2 SMNVEV (reference sequence). The V gene lost 3 bases and the J gene lost 4 bases, with 15 bases spanning the gap. The CDR3 nucleotides are TGTGCCAGCAGTTTCTTCGCGGGCGATGGCACTGAAGCTTTCTTT. Amino acids: CASSFFAGDGTEAFF.

The chain uses TRBV7-9 and TRBJ2-1; D call uncertain. Germline CDR1 reads SEHNR; CDR2 reads FQNEAQ (reference sequence). Between the trimmed V and J ends, which lost 2 bases and 0 bases, there was a span of 11 bases. CDR3 size: 16 residues. This CDR3 reads CASSLMQLSSYNEQFF. CDR3 sequence (DNA): TGTGCCAGCAGCTTAATGCAGTTAAGCTCCTACAATGAGCAGTTCTTC.

The V call is TRBV2, the J call TRBJ1-2, with a weak D call TRBD1 (6 bases). Between the trimmed V and J ends, which lost 6 bases and 4 bases, there was a span of 15 bases. CDR1 is SNHLY and CDR2 is FYNNEI in the germline V gene. The CDR3 covers 14 residues. The CDR3 DNA follows: TGTGCCAGCAGGGGGGGCAGGGCGGCCTATGGCTACACCTTC. This gives the protein CASRGGRAAYGYTF.